This T cell receptor beta chain originates from a study of cytomegalovirus exposure and HLA in healthy donors. Primers: 60 Vbeta forward and 13 Jbeta reverse. Some clones are missing from TCRdb's copy, which holds only in-frame ones; the method was immunoSEQ multiplex PCR. The sample contains 150,000 to 250,000 clones, 75% to 90% of which appear only once. Whole-study results and caveats: Researchers reported in a later analysis that a missense DCLRE1C variant was tied to TCR beta V- and J-gene trimming.

On this clone: What it recognizes is unknown.

This CDR3 comprises 14 residues. Germline V gene lookup returns CDR1 LNHDA and CDR2 SQIVND (reference sequence). Trimming pared 4 bases from V and 0 bases from J, leaving 10 bases between. The chain combines TRBV19 with TRBJ2-7; TRBD1 is a possible D gene (6 bases). The sample was PBMCs. The sequence came from a woman aged 50 to 60 in good health and CMV-seropositive. CDR3 in DNA: TGTGCCAGTAGTAGGCAGGACAGCTCCTACGAGCAGTACTTC. Translated: CASSRQDSSYEQYF.